Below are 32 T cell receptor beta chains sequenced from a single sample in a study of Graves' ophthalmopathy and Graves' hyperthyroidism (dated by TCRdb to 2017 to 2018). Sequencing instrument: Illumina HiSeq 2000. For repertoire sequencing, TCR beta CDR3 regions were amplified from RNA transcripts. A first-round RT-PCR used HTBI primers with the Qiagen OneStep RT-PCR kit, followed by a second-round multiplex PCR, size selection and purification. TCRdb reprocessing: public reads trimmed at Q25 with fastp, clones called with MiXCR, in-frame beta chains kept. Identical CDR3 proteins give one entry, which carries the most common genes and DNA. This sample is represented by 600,000 to 700,000 distinct CDR3 sequences; roughly 41% of them were singletons. The ten largest account for more than 2.5% of the sample. The sequenced material came from peripheral blood. These receptors all stem from an adult man with Graves' ophthalmopathy.

V is TRBV9 and J is TRBJ2-7, with a possible D match to TRBD2 (7 bases). Trimming stripped 4 bases from V and 3 bases from J, with 20 bases between. Per the germline V gene, CDR1 is SGDLS and CDR2 is YYNGEE. This CDR3 comprises 16 residues. The CDR3: CASSPSTGGPDYEQYF. CDR3 nucleotide sequence: TGTGCCAGCAGCCCATCAACCGGGGGGCCCGACTACGAGCAGTACTTC.

The J gene is TRBJ2-2, the V gene TRBV15, with 12 bases fitting TRBD1. Per the germline V gene, CDR1 is LNHNV and CDR2 is YYDKDF (reference sequence). CDR3 size: 17 residues. Trimming cost V 3 bases and J 7 bases; bases outside gene matches: 9. CDR3 in amino acids: CATSSCRDRGPNGELFF. The CDR3 nucleotides are TGTGCCACCAGCAGCTGCCGGGACAGGGGGCCTAACGGGGAGCTGTTTTTT.

The chain combines TRBV11-3 with TRBJ2-3; D uncertain. This CDR3 region has 12 residues. Germline-derived CDR1 and CDR2 are SGHNT and YENEEA. V shed 5 bases and J shed 3 bases, with 6 bases lying between them. CDR3 sequence reads: CASSIRTDTQYF. In DNA, the CDR3 is TGTGCCAGCAGCATCAGGACAGATACGCAGTATTTT.

Ten or more counts support this clonotype. V usage is TRBV6-1 and J usage is TRBJ2-6, with D unclear. Trimming removed 1 base from V and 0 bases from J, with 4 bases in between. Germline V CDR1 and CDR2: MNHNS, SASEGT. The CDR3 loop spans 15 amino acids. The CDR3 sequence: CASSEVVSGANVLTF. The CDR3 bases are TGTGCCAGCAGTGAAGTGGTCTCTGGGGCCAACGTCCTGACTTTC.

This clonotype occurred many times. This chain connects TRBV19 to TRBJ2-7; D is unresolved. Germline lookup yields CDR1 LNHDA and CDR2 SQIVND (reference sequence). This CDR3 contains 14 residues. V was shortened by 1 base and J by 5 bases, with 12 bases between the two germline ends. The CDR3 loop is CASSIASGTNEQYF. In DNA form, the CDR3 reads TGTGCCAGTAGTATAGCGTCAGGAACGAACGAGCAGTACTTC.

This clonotype was found many times. The J gene is TRBJ2-2, the V gene TRBV24-1; 12 positions match TRBD1. The CDR3 spans 16 residues. CDR1 KGHDR and CDR2 SFDVKD come from the germline V gene. Trimming at V came to 5 bases and at J to 5 bases, leaving 5 bases not matched to a gene. The CDR3, as DNA: TGTGCCACCAGTGCCGCGGGACAGGGGGCGACCGGGGAGCTGTTTTTT. This encodes CATSAAGQGATGELFF.

Many counts were recorded for this clonotype. The rearrangement links TRBV19 to TRBJ1-2, with 7 positions matching TRBD1. The CDR3 is 15 amino acids. Germline CDR1 and CDR2: LNHDA and SQIVND (reference sequence). The V and J ends lost 3 bases and 6 bases, in that order; junction bases with no gene match: 10. The CDR3 protein is CASSMEGAHWNGYTF. CDR3 nucleotide sequence: TGTGCCAGTAGTATGGAGGGGGCGCATTGGAATGGCTACACCTTC. Full variable domain (rest looked up from reference TRBV19 and TRBJ1-2): DGGITQSPKYLFRKEGQNVTLSCEQNLNHDAMYWYRQDPGQGLRLIYYSQIVNDFQKGDIAEGYSVSREKKESFPLTVTSAQKNPTAFYLCASSMEGAHWNGYTFGSGTRLTVV.

The rearrangement joins TRBV20-1 to TRBJ2-2, with TRBD2 matching 11 bases. With V trimmed by 4 bases and J by 7 bases, 17 bases remained unmatched. This CDR3 comprises 18 residues. From germline, CDR1 is DFQATT and CDR2 SNEGSKA (reference sequence). Written as DNA, the CDR3 is TGCAGTGCTACTCGACTAGCGGGACCCTGGTTGAAACACGGGGAGCTGTTTTTT. This sequence encodes CSATRLAGPWLKHGELFF.

This clonotype was recorded at least ten times. The CDR3 protein is CSARRGGGYTF. CDR3 nucleotide sequence: TGCAGTGCTAGACGGGGAGGTGGCTACACCTTC. The rearrangement uses TRBV20-1 and TRBJ1-2; D ambiguous. The CDR3 extends over 11 amino acids. The germline V gene encodes CDR1 DFQATT and CDR2 SNEGSKA (reference sequence). V lost 2 bases and J 7 bases, leaving 8 bases between the germline ends.

The chain combines TRBV7-6 with TRBJ2-2; D is ambiguous. Trimming took off 5 bases at V and 6 bases at J, with 10 bases between the two ends. Germline loops: CDR1 SGHVS, CDR2 FNYEAQ. The CDR3 runs to 13 residues. The CDR3 region has the DNA TGTGCCAGCAGCCAGAATGGGGCCGGGGAGCTGTTTTTT. This gives the protein CASSQNGAGELFF.

Turning to this clonotype: An end of the junction differs from the germline gene, which may be a read error. V gene TRBV9 combines with J gene TRBJ2-7; tentatively, D is TRBD1 or TRBD2 (6 bases each). Germline CDR1 reads SGDLS; CDR2 reads YYNGEE. The CDR3 is 13 amino acids. In DNA, the CDR3 is TGCGCCAGCAGCTTGGCAGGGGAGGATGAGCAGTACTTC. Protein: CASSLAGEDEQYF.

This clonotype appeared many times. V and J are TRBV15 and TRBJ1-1; TRBD1 might be the D (6 bases). Looked up from germline, CDR1 is LNHNV and CDR2 is YYDKDF (reference sequence). V was trimmed by 5 bases and J by 5 bases, leaving 18 bases between them. This CDR3 region has 15 residues. The CDR3 coding sequence is TGTGCCACCAGCCCCCAGGAAGGGGGTTGGACTGAAGCTTTCTTT. Its protein product is CATSPQEGGWTEAFF.

The chain links TRBV2 to TRBJ2-6, with D perhaps matching TRBD1 (5 bases). Trimming took off 6 bases at V and 4 bases at J, with 16 bases between the two ends. Germline V gene data show CDR1 as SNHLY and CDR2 as FYNNEI. The CDR3 runs to 16 residues. The chain's CDR3 is CASSRVLGYGANVLTF. CDR3 nucleotides: TGTGCCAGCAGCAGGGTCCTCGGGTACGGGGCCAACGTCCTGACTTTC.

There are many counts of this clonotype. The chain combines TRBV20-1 with TRBJ2-7; D may match TRBD1 or TRBD2 (5 bases each). This CDR3 spans 11 amino acids. V shed 3 bases and J shed 3 bases, with 6 bases lying between them. Per germline, CDR1 DFQATT and CDR2 SNEGSKA (reference sequence). The CDR3 bases are TGCAGTGCTAGGGGGGACTACGAGCAGTACTTC. This codes for CSARGDYEQYF.

The sample holds many counts of this clonotype. V and J are TRBV19 and TRBJ1-2; D gene uncertain. V was pared by 1 base and J by 4 bases, with 1 base between. CDR3 length: 11 amino acids. Germline values: CDR1 LNHDA, CDR2 SQIVND (reference sequence). The CDR3 DNA sequence: TGTGCCAGTAGTATAGGCTATGGCTACACCTTC. Translation: CASSIGYGYTF.

This chain links TRBV24-1 with TRBJ1-5, with D unclear. V lost 0 bases, J lost 2 bases, and 7 bases lay in between. Germline lookup yields CDR1 KGHDR and CDR2 SFDVKD. The CDR3 is 15 amino acids. This CDR3 is CATSDLREGNQPQHF. Written as DNA, the CDR3 is TGTGCCACCAGTGATTTGCGGGAAGGCAATCAGCCCCAGCATTTT.

This clonotype was detected only a few times. The genes are TRBV5-6 and TRBJ2-7, with D possibly being TRBD2 (5 bases). CDR3 size: 15 residues. Trimming cost V 0 bases and J 4 bases, with 14 bases left between them. CDR1 and CDR2 (germline): SGHDT, YYEEEE. This CDR3 is CASSLGSRGGYEQYF. In DNA form, the CDR3 reads TGTGCCAGCAGCTTGGGATCTCGCGGCGGGTACGAGCAGTACTTC.

This clonotype was seen only a few times. The genes are TRBV9 and TRBJ1-1, with a weak D call TRBD1 (6 bases). V shed 0 bases and J shed 0 bases, with 24 bases lying between them. CDR3 length: 20 residues. Germline V gene data show CDR1 as SGDLS and CDR2 as YYNGEE. Written as DNA, the CDR3 is TGTGCCAGCAGCGTAGCTAGTTTAGGGCCACAGGGCCCCATGAACACTGAAGCTTTCTTT. This sequence encodes CASSVASLGPQGPMNTEAFF.

The gene calls are TRBV9 and TRBJ2-5; 7 bases line up with TRBD1. Germline V gene data show CDR1 as SGDLS and CDR2 as YYNGEE. V lost 2 bases and J lost 3; bases outside the gene matches: 7. This CDR3 has 15 residues. As DNA, the CDR3 is TGTGCCAGCAGCGTGGGGCAGACAGGGAAAGAGACCCAGTACTTC. This encodes CASSVGQTGKETQYF.

This clonotype has just one count. The genes are TRBV19 and TRBJ1-1; D is ambiguous. The CDR3 has 15 residues. The germline V gene has CDR1 LNHDA and CDR2 SQIVND (reference sequence). The V and J ends lost 5 bases and 0 bases respectively, with 13 bases between them. The CDR3 DNA is TGTGCCAGTAGTTCTCAGGACCCACTGAACACTGAAGCTTTCTTT. It is translated as CASSSQDPLNTEAFF.

Many counts were recorded for this clonotype. V and J are TRBV4-1 and TRBJ2-7; 10 nucleotides agree with TRBD1. V lost 3 bases to trimming and J lost 5 bases; unmatched junction nucleotides: 7. The length of the CDR3 is 15 residues. Germline CDR1 reads MGHRA; CDR2 reads YSYEKL. The CDR3 DNA follows: TGCGCCAGCAGCCAGGAGACAGGGGGCGGCGACGAGCAGTACTTC. Translated: CASSQETGGGDEQYF.

This clonotype was seen at least ten times. The rearrangement links TRBV20-1 to TRBJ1-1; D may be TRBD1 (6 bases). From germline, CDR1 is DFQATT and CDR2 SNEGSKA (reference sequence). CDR3 length: 16 residues. V was shortened by 4 bases and J by 0 bases, with 18 bases between the two germline ends. CDR3 nucleotide sequence: TGCAGTGCTATCCTAGGAGCGACAGGCATGAACACTGAAGCTTTCTTT. This encodes CSAILGATGMNTEAFF.

The rearrangement uses TRBV25-1 and TRBJ2-3; 7 positions match TRBD2. The CDR3 extends over 14 amino acids. Germline V gene sequence: CDR1 MGHDK, CDR2 SYGVNS. Trimming at V came to 4 bases and at J to 2 bases, leaving 3 bases not matched to a gene. CDR3: CASSVREDTDTQYF. CDR3 coding DNA: TGTGCCAGCAGTGTCCGGGAGGACACAGATACGCAGTATTTT.

This clonotype was detected only a few times. V usage is TRBV19 and J usage is TRBJ1-1, with a possible D match to TRBD1 (6 bases). The CDR3 sequence is 14 residues long. V lost 4 bases and J 1 base, leaving 10 bases between the germline ends. Germline V lookup: CDR1 LNHDA, CDR2 SQIVND (reference sequence). This CDR3 reads CASSRYRENTEAFF. In DNA form, the CDR3 reads TGTGCCAGTAGTAGATACAGGGAGAACACTGAAGCTTTCTTT.

The chain combines TRBV7-9 with TRBJ2-5, with 8 bases that match TRBD1. Germline lookup yields CDR1 SEHNR and CDR2 FQNEAQ (reference sequence). The ends lost 3 bases at V and 2 bases at J; junction bases unmatched: 5. CDR3 length equals 15 residues. The CDR3 sequence: CASSLGTGWQETQYF. CDR3 sequence (DNA): TGTGCCAGCAGCTTGGGGACAGGATGGCAAGAGACCCAGTACTTC.

The table lists this clonotype with many counts. The chain is built from TRBV6-1 and TRBJ1-4; D is perhaps TRBD1 (5 bases). The CDR3 has 13 residues. Per germline, CDR1 MNHNS and CDR2 SASEGT. V lost 4 bases and J 8 bases, leaving 11 bases between the germline ends. CDR3 in amino acids: CASSGTPGEKLFF. DNA for the CDR3: TGTGCCAGCAGTGGGACACCGGGGGAAAAACTGTTTTTT.

This clonotype was detected a few times. V is TRBV5-6 and J is TRBJ1-1; the D gene is possibly TRBD1 (5 bases). V lost 4 bases and J 0 bases, leaving 19 bases between the germline ends. CDR3 size: 17 residues. In germline, CDR1 is SGHDT, CDR2 YYEEEE. The CDR3 is CASSPTEGPVMNTEAFF. DNA for the CDR3: TGTGCCAGCAGCCCGACGGAGGGGCCAGTGATGAACACTGAAGCTTTCTTT.

In this sample, this clonotype turned up many times. Here the CDR3 DNA reads TGTGCCAGCAGGGCCGACACGATGAACACTGAAGCTTTCTTT. It is translated as CASRADTMNTEAFF. The V and J genes are TRBV2 and TRBJ1-1; D is uncertain. The germline V gene encodes CDR1 SNHLY and CDR2 FYNNEI. Trimming shortened V by 6 bases and J by 0 bases, and 11 bases separated the two germline ends. This CDR3 comprises 14 residues.

The chain combines TRBV4-1 with TRBJ1-4, with TRBD1 as a possible D gene (5 bases). CDR1 is MGHRA and CDR2 is YSYEKL in the germline V gene. The V gene lost 3 bases and the J gene lost 5 bases, with 22 bases spanning the gap. The CDR3 consists of 18 residues. The CDR3 is CASSQDKRRGEQNEKLFF. As DNA, the CDR3 is TGCGCCAGCAGCCAGGATAAGAGGAGGGGAGAACAGAATGAAAAACTGTTTTTT.

Points on this clonotype: At one boundary the junction diverges from the germline segment, which might be a read error. J is TRBJ1-3 and V is TRBV10-3, with 10 nucleotides matching TRBD1. The CDR3 runs 15 residues. In germline, CDR1 is ENHRY, CDR2 SYGVKD. The CDR3, as DNA: TGTGCCAGCAGTTACCGGACAGGGGGAAGAAACACCATATATTTT. Protein product: CASSYRTGGRNTIYF.

The V call is TRBV7-9, the J call TRBJ1-3, with a tentative D call TRBD1 (6 bases). This CDR3 has 18 amino acids. Between the trimmed V and J ends, which lost 3 bases and 0 bases, there was a span of 18 bases. Germline loops: CDR1 SEHNR, CDR2 FQNEAQ (reference sequence). CDR3 nucleotide sequence: TGTGCCAGCAGCTTGACTAGCGGGGGCCAAAGCTCTGGAAACACCATATATTTT. Protein: CASSLTSGGQSSGNTIYF.

The chain is built from TRBV24-1 and TRBJ1-2; D perhaps matches TRBD1 (5 bases). CDR3 length: 11 residues. Trimming cost V 5 bases and J 6 bases, with 6 bases left between them. Looked up from germline, CDR1 is KGHDR and CDR2 is SFDVKD. CDR3 in amino acids: CATSVRDGYTF. The DNA of the CDR3 is TGTGCCACCAGTGTCAGGGATGGCTACACCTTC.